The 30 T cell receptor beta chains below all came from one sample that was sequenced in a study of cytotoxic CD8 clonotypes in ibrutinib-treated CLL. Clones were read by immunoSEQ multiplex PCR, and TCRdb kept only the in-frame ones, dropping some. The data contain more than 200,000 clones, 70% of them singletons. Specimen: PBMCs, collected after 24 months of ibrutinib treatment. The receptors derive from a human donor with chronic lymphocytic leukemia.

CDR3 nucleotide sequence: TGTGCCAGCAGTTTGAACATCCTGAACACTGAAGCTTTCTTT. It specifies CASSLNILNTEAFF. The chain is built from TRBV28 and TRBJ1-1; D gene uncertain. Trimming cost V 3 bases and J 0 bases, with 8 bases left between them. Germline CDR1 is MDHEN and CDR2 is SYDVKM. The CDR3 has 14 residues.

The table lists this clone with a few counts. V usage is TRBV7-9 and J usage is TRBJ2-1; no definite D call. CDR1 is SEHNR and CDR2 is FQNEAQ in the germline V gene (reference sequence). This CDR3 comprises 13 residues. Deletions cut 1 base from V and 9 bases from J, with 10 bases between. The CDR3 DNA reads as TGTGCCAGCAGCTTAGTGTCGGTGGGTGAGCAGTTCTTC. This translates into CASSLVSVGEQFF.

This clone turned up a few times. Other DNA sequences in the same sample also yield this CDR3. In nucleotides, the CDR3 is TGTGCCAGCAGTTTAGGGAGCTATGGCTACACCTTC. Its translation: CASSLGSYGYTF. The chain links TRBV28 to TRBJ1-2; no definite D call. Germline assignment: CDR1 MDHEN and CDR2 SYDVKM. V lost 2 bases to trimming and J lost 4 bases, with 5 bases between them. This CDR3 is built from 12 residues.

The V gene is TRBV29-1, the J gene TRBJ1-1, with D tentatively TRBD1 (6 bases). V was clipped by 6 bases and J by 2 bases, with 10 bases between them. Germline V CDR1 and CDR2: SQVTM, ANQGSEA. This CDR3 spans 12 amino acids. CDR3 DNA: TGCAGCGTAGAGACAGGCAACACTGAAGCTTTCTTT. Translation: CSVETGNTEAFF.

This clone appeared once. The J gene is TRBJ2-3, the V gene TRBV29-1; TRBD2 matches 10 bases. Germline CDR1 SQVTM, CDR2 ANQGSEA. J gave up 4 bases and V 5 bases, and 3 bases lay outside the gene matches. There are 13 residues in the CDR3. DNA of the CDR3: TGCAGCGTTTGGACTAGCGGATCAGATACGCAGTATTTT. Residues: CSVWTSGSDTQYF.

This clone turned up a few times. The V gene is TRBV5-6, the J gene TRBJ1-5; 10 bases match TRBD1. Trimming took 2 bases from V and 4 from J; bases not matched to a gene: 6. There are 16 residues in the CDR3. Germline assignment: CDR1 SGHDT and CDR2 YYEEEE. CDR3 nucleotides: TGTGCCAGCAGCTTCGGGACAGGGGTTGGGAATCAGCCCCAGCATTTT. This translates into CASSFGTGVGNQPQHF. The full variable domain, its missing parts supplied by reference TRBV5-6 and TRBJ1-5, is DAGVTQSPTHLIKTRGQQVTLRCSPKSGHDTVSWYQQALGQGPQFIFQYYEEEERQRGNFPDRFSGHQFPNYSSELNVNALLLGDSALYLCASSFGTGVGNQPQHFGDGTRLSIL.

The chain recombines TRBV13 with TRBJ2-5, with D perhaps matching TRBD2 (6 bases). Germline values: CDR1 PRHDT, CDR2 FYEKMQ (reference sequence). The CDR3 loop spans 16 amino acids. V lost 2 bases and J 5 bases, leaving 18 bases between the germline ends. Written as DNA, the CDR3 is TGTGCCAGCAGCTTAATTCTAGGGACCAGCGGGGAGACCCAGTACTTC. It yields the protein CASSLILGTSGETQYF.

The rearrangement joins TRBV19 to TRBJ1-2, with D unclear. Germline lookup yields CDR1 LNHDA and CDR2 SQIVND (reference sequence). V dropped 5 bases and J dropped 6 bases, with 19 bases sitting between them. The CDR3 is made up of 15 amino acids. The CDR3 coding sequence is TGTGCCAGTAGTCCGAACATGGGCATAGTCCATGGCTACACCTTC. This translates into CASSPNMGIVHGYTF.

V usage is TRBV28 and J usage is TRBJ2-3, with 8 bases identical to TRBD2. This CDR3 contains 15 residues. Unmatched junction bases numbered 5, after V lost 5 bases and J lost 1 base. Germline V gives CDR1 MDHEN, CDR2 SYDVKM. The CDR3 is CASSASGPGTDTQYF. The DNA for the CDR3 is TGTGCCAGCAGTGCTAGCGGGCCGGGCACAGATACGCAGTATTTT.

The J gene is TRBJ2-3, the V gene TRBV18; perhaps TRBD1 as D (5 bases). CDR3 length: 16 amino acids. Germline CDR1 and CDR2: KGHSH and LQKENI. V gave up 3 bases and J gave up 0 bases, with 13 bases separating them. CDR3 in amino acids: CASSPPQGTSTDTQYF. DNA for the CDR3: TGTGCCAGCTCACCTCCGCAGGGCACTAGCACAGATACGCAGTATTTT.

V usage is TRBV7-8 and J usage is TRBJ1-4; D not resolved. The CDR3 is made up of 15 amino acids. Germline V CDR1 and CDR2: SGHVS, FQNEAQ. Trimming shortened V by 0 bases and J by 4 bases, and 9 bases separated the two germline ends. The CDR3 region has the DNA TGTGCCAGCAGCTTAGCGCTCGAGAGTAATGAAAAACTGTTTTTT. Its protein product is CASSLALESNEKLFF. The complete variable domain, with remaining parts taken from reference TRBV7-8 and TRBJ1-4, reads GAGVSQSPRYKVAKRGQDVALRCDPISGHVSLFWYQQALGQGPEFLTYFQNEAQLDKSGLPSDRFFAERPEGSVSTLKIQRTQQEDSAVYLCASSLALESNEKLFFGSGTQLSVL.

This chain joins TRBV5-1 and TRBJ2-7; 9 bases are shared with TRBD1. Germline CDR1 and CDR2: SGHRS and YFSETQ. J lost 7 bases, V lost 4 bases, and 12 bases had no gene match. This CDR3 spans 15 amino acids. CDR3 protein: CASSAFRDREGEQYF. The CDR3 DNA is TGCGCCAGCAGCGCCTTCCGGGACAGGGAGGGAGAGCAGTACTTC.

The chain has TRBV5-1 and TRBJ2-7; 11 positions match TRBD2. Per germline, CDR1 SGHRS and CDR2 YFSETQ. The length of the CDR3 is 17 residues. The trim removed 4 bases at V and 2 bases at J, leaving 11 bases unmatched. CDR3 nucleotide sequence: TGCGCCAGCAGCCTATCGACTAGCGGGGCGGGTACCTACGAGCAGTACTTC. This gives the protein CASSLSTSGAGTYEQYF.

The gene calls are TRBV4-1 and TRBJ1-5; possible D gene TRBD1, 6 bases. Germline V CDR1 and CDR2: MGHRA, YSYEKL. There are 15 residues in the CDR3. V lost 6 bases to trimming and J lost 1 base, with 13 bases between them. CDR3 amino acids: CASRVYRESNQPQHF. The CDR3, as DNA: TGCGCCAGCAGGGTTTACAGGGAGAGCAATCAGCCCCAGCATTTT.

This chain connects TRBV15 to TRBJ1-5, with D uncertain. This CDR3 has 15 amino acids. V lost 1 base, J lost 1 base, and 8 bases lay in between. Germline values: CDR1 LNHNV, CDR2 YYDKDF (reference sequence). CDR3 residues: CATSRAGMSNQPQHF. The CDR3 DNA follows: TGTGCCACCAGCAGAGCGGGGATGAGCAATCAGCCCCAGCATTTT. The variable domain in full, with the rest retrieved from reference TRBV15 and TRBJ1-5, is DAMVIQNPRYQVTQFGKPVTLSCSQTLNHNVMYWYQQKSSQAPKLLFHYYDKDFNNEADTPDNFQSRRPNTSFCFLDIRSPGLGDTAMYLCATSRAGMSNQPQHFGDGTRLSIL.

The chain employs TRBV11-2 and TRBJ2-3; possibly TRBD1 or TRBD2 for D (6 bases each). This CDR3 has 17 amino acids. The V gene lost 1 base and the J gene lost 5 bases, with 19 bases spanning the gap. Germline V CDR1 and CDR2: SGHAT, FQNNGV. CDR3 coding DNA: TGTGCCAGCAGCTTAGTTTTCCCTCCAGGGGAGGAAGATACGCAGTATTTT. It is translated as CASSLVFPPGEEDTQYF.

This clone has a handful of counts. CDR3 DNA: TGTGCCAGCAGTTACGATACGCCGCAGGGAATCTACGAGCAGTACTTC. Protein: CASSYDTPQGIYEQYF. The rearrangement uses TRBV6-6 and TRBJ2-7; D might be TRBD1 (5 bases). This CDR3 is 16 amino acids long. Between the trimmed V and J ends, which lost 2 bases and 3 bases, there was a span of 17 bases. CDR1 and CDR2 (germline): MNHNY, SVGAGI (reference sequence).

V and J are TRBV18 and TRBJ1-1, with D perhaps matching TRBD1 (5 bases). The V gene lost 2 bases and the J gene lost 4 bases, with 11 bases spanning the gap. This CDR3 has 14 amino acids. CDR1 and CDR2 from the germline V gene are KGHSH and LQKENI. CDR3 in amino acids: CASSPGGEGTEAFF. DNA of the CDR3: TGTGCCAGCTCACCAGGGGGGGAGGGCACTGAAGCTTTCTTT.

The chain carries TRBV4-3 and TRBJ2-1, with 10 bases identical to TRBD2. Germline V gene lookup returns CDR1 LGHNA and CDR2 YSLEER. CDR3 length: 16 amino acids. V shed 0 bases, J shed 7 bases, and the junction held 6 bases outside the gene matches. CDR3 sequence (DNA): TGCGCCAGCAGCCAAGAGACAGCGGGAGGGAGGAATGAGCAGTTCTTC. Translated: CASSQETAGGRNEQFF.

V gene TRBV28 combines with J gene TRBJ2-1, with TRBD2 matching over 7 bases. The CDR3 runs to 15 residues. Germline CDR1 is MDHEN and CDR2 is SYDVKM. V was pared by 6 bases and J by 8 bases, with 13 bases of the junction left unmatched. CDR3 sequence (DNA): TGTGCCAGCAGGCCTAGCGGTGGGGACTGGGATGAGCAGTTCTTC. It translates to CASRPSGGDWDEQFF.

The chain couples TRBV9 to TRBJ2-7; 14 bases fit TRBD2. The length of the CDR3 is 16 residues. Looked up from germline, CDR1 is SGDLS and CDR2 is YYNGEE. Unmatched junction bases numbered 7, after V lost 6 bases and J lost 2 bases. CDR3 amino acids: CASTSGTSGSTYEQYF. DNA for the CDR3: TGTGCCAGCACAAGCGGGACTAGCGGGAGTACCTACGAGCAGTACTTC.

This clone was seen just once. The rearrangement uses TRBV19 and TRBJ2-5; D may be TRBD1 (7 bases). The CDR3 covers 14 residues. The V gene lost 3 bases and the J gene lost 2 bases, with 10 bases spanning the gap. The germline CDR1 and CDR2 sequences are LNHDA and SQIVND (reference sequence). The CDR3 loop reads CASSISGGQETQYF. In nucleotides, the CDR3 is TGTGCCAGTAGTATTTCAGGGGGGCAAGAGACCCAGTACTTC.

The chain uses TRBV5-1 and TRBJ2-1; D is undetermined. Germline loops: CDR1 SGHRS, CDR2 YFSETQ. This CDR3 has 15 amino acids. Trimming removed 4 bases from V and 0 bases from J, with 11 bases in between. This chain's CDR3 is CASSLDVSSYNEQFF. CDR3 sequence (DNA): TGCGCCAGCAGCCTGGACGTTAGCTCCTACAATGAGCAGTTCTTC.

The chain joins TRBV29-1 to TRBJ2-7, with D tentatively TRBD2 (6 bases). The CDR3 runs to 13 residues. V lost 0 bases, J lost 12 bases, and 18 bases lay in between. The germline V gene encodes CDR1 SQVTM and CDR2 ANQGSEA. CDR3 residues: CSVEEISGASRYF. Here the CDR3 DNA reads TGCAGCGTTGAAGAAATTAGCGGAGCCTCCAGGTACTTC.

The V gene is TRBV11-3, the J gene TRBJ2-3; TRBD2 matches 13 bases. The ends lost 5 bases at V and 2 bases at J; junction bases unmatched: 7. The CDR3 runs 17 residues. Germline V gene sequence: CDR1 SGHNT, CDR2 YENEEA. CDR3 sequence: CASSPGLAGVTTDTQYF. The CDR3 bases are TGTGCCAGCAGCCCCGGACTAGCGGGAGTTACCACAGATACGCAGTATTTT. The complete variable domain, with remaining parts taken from reference TRBV11-3 and TRBJ2-3, reads EAGVVQSPRYKIIEKKQPVAFWCNPISGHNTLYWYLQNLGQGPELLIRYENEEAVDDSQLPKDRFSAERLKGVDSTLKIQPAELGDSAVYLCASSPGLAGVTTDTQYFGPGTRLTVL.

The DNA for the CDR3 is TGTGCCAGCAGTAGACAGGGTGTTAGGCTCGAGCAGTACTTC. This gives the protein CASSRQGVRLEQYF. V usage is TRBV28 and J usage is TRBJ2-7; 7 nucleotides match TRBD1. CDR1 is MDHEN and CDR2 is SYDVKM in the germline V gene. The CDR3 runs 14 residues. Germline trimming cut 5 bases from V and 6 bases from J; bases unmatched to any gene: 10.

The gene calls are TRBV19 and TRBJ2-7; TRBD2 is a possible D gene (6 bases). Per germline, CDR1 LNHDA and CDR2 SQIVND (reference sequence). The V and J ends lost 4 bases and 5 bases respectively, with 15 bases between them. The CDR3 covers 14 residues. The CDR3 protein is CASSTSSDGNEQYF. The DNA for the CDR3 is TGTGCCAGTAGTACCTCTAGCGACGGAAACGAGCAGTACTTC.

The chain joins TRBV4-3 to TRBJ2-7; 8 bases map to TRBD1. The CDR3 runs to 14 residues. The junction had 5 bases not matched to a gene; V was cut back by 4 bases and J by 3 bases. Germline assignment: CDR1 LGHNA and CDR2 YSLEER. CDR3 coding DNA: TGCGCCAGCAGCCCCCGGACAGGGAACTACGAGCAGTACTTC. The encoded protein is CASSPRTGNYEQYF.

The chain joins TRBV4-3 to TRBJ2-5, with 7 bases matching TRBD2. This CDR3 has 15 residues. In germline, CDR1 is LGHNA, CDR2 YSLEER. The J segment lost 5 bases and the V segment lost 0 bases, leaving 6 bases of the junction unmatched. CDR3 bases: TGCGCCAGCAGCCAAGAGCGAGCGGGAATGGAGACCCAGTACTTC. The encoded protein is CASSQERAGMETQYF.

In DNA form, the CDR3 reads TGCGCCAGCAGCTCCTTCGGTTCCGGGGAGCTGTTTTTT. Protein product: CASSSFGSGELFF. This chain uses TRBV5-1 with TRBJ2-2; D is undetermined. V shed 3 bases and J shed 6 bases, with 9 bases lying between them. CDR3 size: 13 residues. From germline, CDR1 is SGHRS and CDR2 YFSETQ. The variable domain in full, with the rest retrieved from reference TRBV5-1 and TRBJ2-2, is KAGVTQTPRYLIKTRGQQVTLSCSPISGHRSVSWYQQTPGQGLQFLFEYFSETQRNKGNFPGRFSGRQFSNSRSEMNVSTLELGDSALYLCASSSFGSGELFFGEGSRLTVL.